This TCR beta chain originates from a study of beta chain features in type 1 diabetes. Study results and limitations: TCRB CDR3 length was moderately but significantly reduced in all four CD4+ subsets of Type 1 diabetes patients.

Details on this clone: Its antigen is unknown.

The investigators reverse transcribed all of the isolated RNA, so they sequenced expressed TCRB transcripts. Produced via immunoSEQ multiplex PCR; TCRdb's table is partial and in-frame only. Here the sample spans 600,000 to 750,000 clones, around an eighth being singletons. CDR1 and CDR2 from the germline V gene are KGHSH and LQKENI. Trimming removed 6 bases at V and 7 bases at J, with 23 bases between. The CDR3 length is 16 residues. The chain is built from TRBV18 and TRBJ2-3; D may match TRBD1 or TRBD2 (6 bases each). The sequence derives from a man aged 30 to 39 with type 1 diabetes. What was sequenced was naive CD4+ T cells from blood. The CDR3 region is CASSPSSGLGGNTQYF. The CDR3 nucleotides are TGTGCCAGCTCCCCCAGTTCGGGACTGGGGGGCAATACGCAGTATTTT.